These 32 T cell receptor beta chains were all obtained from the same sample, sequenced in a study of molecular identifiers for immune sequencing clone quantification. TCRdb recomputed calls from the PCR reads with MiXCR, one row per CDR3 protein. The table lists approximately 500,000 distinct CDR3 sequences, around 23% of them singletons. The sequencing input was naive CD8+ T cells from blood, with Jurkat cell RNA spiked in. Subset specified: FACS-sorted CD8+CD4-CCR7+CD45RA+ naive T cells. The receptors shown here come from a human donor in good health. Some libraries in this study had Jurkat cell RNA spiked in.

This clonotype was found a few times. The rearrangement joins TRBV4-3 to TRBJ2-7; D unresolved. Germline V gives CDR1 LGHNA, CDR2 YSLEER. The CDR3 length is 13 residues. Trimming took 0 bases from V and 3 from J, leaving 6 bases between them. This CDR3 reads CASSQENNYEQYF. The CDR3 region has the DNA TGCGCCAGCAGCCAAGAAAACAACTACGAGCAGTACTTC.

The rearrangement links TRBV20-1 to TRBJ2-3, with 11 nucleotides matching TRBD2. Germline CDR1 reads DFQATT; CDR2 reads SNEGSKA (reference sequence). The CDR3 runs 15 residues. Unmatched junction bases numbered 4, after V lost 0 bases and J lost 5 bases. CDR3 in DNA: TGCAGTGCTAGAGATGGCCTAGCGGGAGGAGATACGCAGTATTTT. This encodes CSARDGLAGGDTQYF.

On this clonotype: With a much larger clone just one base away, this may be a read error. This rearrangement joins TRBV6-5 to TRBJ1-1; possibly TRBD1 for D (5 bases). V was cut by 11 bases and J by 5 bases, with 18 bases left in between. CDR1 and CDR2 from the germline V gene are MNHEY and SVGAGI. The CDR3 spans 13 residues. The CDR3 DNA follows: TGTGCCTCCCACCGGGGGGGGAGTACTGAAGCTTTCTTT. As protein: CASHRGGSTEAFF.

This clonotype was detected a few times. The rearrangement links TRBV7-6 to TRBJ2-3; D is perhaps TRBD1 or TRBD2 (6 bases each). Germline CDR1 SGHVS, CDR2 FNYEAQ. CDR3 length equals 15 residues. Trimming shortened V by 4 bases and J by 1 base, and 12 bases separated the two germline ends. CDR3 sequence (DNA): TGTGCCAGCAGCTGGGGGGCCAGGGGCACAGATACGCAGTATTTT. Its protein product is CASSWGARGTDTQYF.

Turning to this clonotype: A read error may be the cause here, since a much bigger clone is one base away. The V call is TRBV7-9, the J call TRBJ2-7, with D maybe TRBD1 (6 bases). CDR1 SEHNR and CDR2 FQNEAQ come from the germline V gene (reference sequence). V lost 1 base to trimming and J lost 3 bases, with 19 bases between them. The CDR3 loop spans 17 amino acids. The CDR3 region has the DNA TGTGCCAGCAGCTTAGTAGGGGGTACCAGCACCTACTACGAGCAGTACTTC. Encoded protein: CASSLVGGTSTYYEQYF.

The chain employs TRBV2 and TRBJ1-2; 10 bases line up with TRBD1. The CDR3 has 16 residues. In germline, CDR1 is SNHLY, CDR2 FYNNEI. The junction had 11 bases not matched to a gene; V was cut back by 2 bases and J by 8 bases. CDR3 sequence reads: CASSETLTGGAGGYTF. CDR3 DNA: TGTGCCAGCAGTGAAACTCTGACAGGGGGCGCAGGGGGCTACACCTTC.

The chain uses TRBV19 and TRBJ2-7; no reliable D call. The CDR3 contains 13 residues. From germline, CDR1 is LNHDA and CDR2 SQIVND (reference sequence). V lost 1 base and J 5 bases, leaving 9 bases between the germline ends. The chain's CDR3 is CASSIGVPNEQYF. In nucleotides, the CDR3 is TGTGCCAGTAGTATAGGGGTCCCGAACGAGCAGTACTTC.

To note about this clonotype: This may come from a read error, since a much larger clone is one base off. The rearrangement joins TRBV12-5 to TRBJ2-3, with a tentative D call TRBD2 (7 bases). CDR3 size: 15 residues. Germline-derived CDR1 and CDR2 are LGHNT and FRNRAP. The CDR3 DNA reads TGTGCTAGAGGTTTGTGGGGGGGGCGCCCAGATACGCAGTATTTT. This gives the protein CARGLWGGRPDTQYF.

This clonotype appeared many times. The chain uses TRBV29-1 and TRBJ2-2, with a weak D call TRBD1 (6 bases). Germline CDR1 reads SQVTM; CDR2 reads ANQGSEA. Trimming left V 3 bases short and J 3 bases short, with 11 bases between. The CDR3 totals 14 residues. The CDR3 here is CSVDRGYHTGELFF. The CDR3, as DNA: TGCAGCGTTGACAGGGGCTACCACACCGGGGAGCTGTTTTTT.

As for this clonotype: A much larger clone differs by one base, so this may be a read error. The chain carries TRBV7-9 and TRBJ1-1; D might be TRBD1 (5 bases). The CDR3 is 13 residues long. Trimming shortened V by 5 bases and J by 13 bases, and 20 bases separated the two germline ends. From germline, CDR1 is SEHNR and CDR2 FQNEAQ (reference sequence). The CDR3 nucleotides are TGTGCCAGCAGCCCTGCGATACCGGGGGATGATTTCTTT. It codes for CASSPAIPGDDFF. The full variable domain, with the rest looked up from reference TRBV7-9 and TRBJ1-1, is DTGVSQNPRHKITKRGQNVTFRCDPISEHNRLYWYRQTLGQGPEFLTYFQNEAQLEKSRLLSDRFSAERPKGSFSTLEIQRTEQGDSAMYLCASSPAIPGDDFFGQGTRLTVV.

The chain carries TRBV6-6 and TRBJ2-7, with D perhaps TRBD2 (5 bases). With 2 bases removed from V and 2 bases from J, the gap between germline ends came to 10 bases. In germline, CDR1 is MNHNY, CDR2 SVGAGI (reference sequence). There are 14 residues in the CDR3. DNA for the CDR3: TGTGCCAGCAGTTACGCTAGCAGACCCTACGAGCAGTACTTC. Translated, it gives CASSYASRPYEQYF.

This clonotype was recorded once. The DNA of the CDR3 is TGTGCCAGCAGCCCCGACAGGGCAAAGACCCAGTACTTC. Amino acids: CASSPDRAKTQYF. The J gene is TRBJ2-5, the V gene TRBV7-3, with TRBD1 matching 7 bases. V shed 5 bases and J 6 bases; nucleotides not matched to a gene: 6. Germline V gene data show CDR1 as SGHTA and CDR2 as FQGTGA. The CDR3 extends over 13 amino acids. Full variable domain (missing parts from reference TRBV7-3 and TRBJ2-5): GAGVSQTPSNKVTEKGKYVELRCDPISGHTALYWYRQSLGQGPEFLIYFQGTGAADDSGLPNDRFFAVRPEGSVSTLKIQRTERGDSAVYLCASSPDRAKTQYFGPGTRLLVL.

In the case of this clonotype: A read error is likely, as this CDR3 ends without the conserved phenylalanine or tryptophan. The rearrangement joins TRBV19 to TRBJ1-1; a weak D match, TRBD1 (5 bases). The ends were cut back, 1 base at V and 5 bases at J, with 14 bases in the middle. The CDR3 is 15 residues long. Germline CDR1 reads LNHDA; CDR2 reads SQIVND (reference sequence). The chain's CDR3 is CASSIALGVATEAFL. CDR3 coding DNA: TGTGCCAGTAGTATAGCGTTGGGGGTCGCGACTGAAGCTTTCCTT.

This clonotype appeared a few times. The J gene is TRBJ2-3, the V gene TRBV7-6, with D perhaps TRBD1 (5 bases). CDR1 and CDR2 from the germline V gene are SGHVS and FNYEAQ. The CDR3 extends over 15 amino acids. V was pared by 1 base and J by 5 bases, with 13 bases between. CDR3 in amino acids: CASSLVNQGGDTQYF. CDR3 coding DNA: TGTGCCAGCAGCTTAGTTAACCAGGGTGGAGATACGCAGTATTTT.

This clonotype was observed a handful of times. This chain connects TRBV28 to TRBJ1-1; 7 nucleotides match TRBD1. Germline values: CDR1 MDHEN, CDR2 SYDVKM. CDR3 length: 15 amino acids. J gave up 0 bases and V 6 bases, and 7 bases lay outside the gene matches. The CDR3 coding sequence is TGTGCCAGCAGACCCCGGACAGGAATGAACACTGAAGCTTTCTTT. The encoded protein is CASRPRTGMNTEAFF.

The J gene is TRBJ1-4, the V gene TRBV27, with TRBD1 matching over 9 bases. The CDR3 runs to 15 residues. Germline trimming cut 2 bases from V and 6 bases from J; bases unmatched to any gene: 4. Per the germline V gene, CDR1 is MNHEY and CDR2 is SMNVEV (reference sequence). In DNA, the CDR3 is TGTGCCAGCAGTTTACAGACAGGGGGATATGAAAAACTGTTTTTT. This gives the protein CASSLQTGGYEKLFF.

The sample holds many counts of this clonotype. V and J are TRBV5-1 and TRBJ1-1; 7 positions match TRBD1. V shed 0 bases and J 3 bases; nucleotides not matched to a gene: 11. This CDR3 has 17 amino acids. The germline gives CDR1 SGHRS, CDR2 YFSETQ. CDR3 region: CASSLDVGARGYTEAFF. CDR3 nucleotide sequence: TGCGCCAGCAGCTTGGATGTTGGGGCCAGGGGGTACACTGAAGCTTTCTTT.

In this sample, this clonotype turned up many times. The chain links TRBV7-9 to TRBJ2-3; 10 nucleotides agree with TRBD2. The CDR3 spans 15 residues. Germline trimming cut 5 bases from V and 2 bases from J; bases unmatched to any gene: 4. Germline-derived CDR1 and CDR2 are SEHNR and FQNEAQ (reference sequence). The CDR3: CASSPSGRLTDTQYF. The CDR3 region has the DNA TGTGCCAGCAGCCCTAGCGGGAGACTCACAGATACGCAGTATTTT.

This clonotype occurred a few times. The chain couples TRBV7-2 to TRBJ2-2, with 8 positions matching TRBD2. Germline V gene sequence: CDR1 SGHTA, CDR2 FQGNSA. Losses at the gene ends were 2 bases for V and 2 bases for J; bases not matched to a gene: 7. This CDR3 has 17 amino acids. In DNA, the CDR3 is TGTGCCAGCAGCTTAATCCCTAGCGGGTATAACACCGGGGAGCTGTTTTTT. It yields the protein CASSLIPSGYNTGELFF.

This chain uses TRBV20-1 with TRBJ1-4; D is undetermined. V was clipped by 3 bases and J by 0 bases, with 8 bases between them. Germline lookup yields CDR1 DFQATT and CDR2 SNEGSKA (reference sequence). This CDR3 is 14 amino acids long. Here the CDR3 DNA reads TGCAGTGCTAGTATGGCAGCAACTAATGAAAAACTGTTTTTT. Translated, it gives CSASMAATNEKLFF.

In this sample, this clonotype turned up once. A single base separates this from a much larger clone, so it may be a read error. The chain uses TRBV5-3 and TRBJ2-3; perhaps TRBD2 as D (6 bases). TRBV5-3 is classed as an ORF, of uncertain function. This CDR3 contains 14 residues. In DNA form, the CDR3 reads TGTGCCAGCAGCTCGGGCCGGGAGAAGGATACGCGGTATTTT. It codes for CASSSGREKDTRYF.

This clonotype was seen a few times. The chain uses TRBV13 and TRBJ1-2; a weak D match, TRBD1 (6 bases). Trimming stripped 5 bases from V and 3 bases from J, with 13 bases between. The CDR3 consists of 14 residues. CDR1 and CDR2 from the germline V gene are PRHDT and FYEKMQ (reference sequence). CDR3 protein: CASSPPGVDYGYTF. CDR3 nucleotides: TGTGCCAGCAGCCCCCCAGGGGTAGACTATGGCTACACCTTC.

This chain links TRBV12-3 or TRBV12-4 with TRBJ2-5, with 9 bases matching TRBD1. The CDR3 runs 15 residues. The V gene end was trimmed by 5 bases and the J gene end by 2 bases; junction bases not matched to a gene: 6. CDR3 bases: TGTGCCAGCAGTCCCAGGACAGGGGCGCAAGAGACCCAGTACTTC. It translates to CASSPRTGAQETQYF.

This clonotype was seen ten or more times. V is TRBV5-1 and J is TRBJ2-5; 14 bases align to TRBD2. This CDR3 contains 16 residues. The V and J ends lost 4 bases and 2 bases, in that order; junction bases with no gene match: 4. The V gene's germline CDR1 is SGHRS and CDR2 YFSETQ. As DNA, the CDR3 is TGCGCCAGCAGCCTGGGACTAGCGGGAGAGCAAGAGACCCAGTACTTC. It is translated as CASSLGLAGEQETQYF.

This clonotype was seen only a few times. The rearrangement uses TRBV29-1 and TRBJ2-1; possible D gene TRBD2, 5 bases. Germline CDR1 SQVTM, CDR2 ANQGSEA. The CDR3 extends over 13 amino acids. The V gene lost 6 bases and the J gene lost 6 bases, with 15 bases spanning the gap. The CDR3 here is CSVTTGLRNEQFF. The DNA of the CDR3 is TGCAGCGTAACCACGGGGTTACGCAATGAGCAGTTCTTC.

This chain links TRBV3-1 with TRBJ2-1, with 8 nucleotides matching TRBD1. From germline, CDR1 is LGHDT and CDR2 YNNKEL (reference sequence). The CDR3 is made up of 17 amino acids. Trimming at V came to 0 bases and at J to 5 bases, leaving 9 bases not matched to a gene. CDR3 bases: TGTGCCAGCAGCCAAGAAATCGCAGGGGGCGAGCACAATGAGCAGTTCTTC. Translation: CASSQEIAGGEHNEQFF.

The gene calls are TRBV27 and TRBJ2-3; possibly TRBD2 for D (6 bases). CDR3 length: 16 residues. CDR1 is MNHEY and CDR2 is SMNVEV in the germline V gene (reference sequence). With 4 bases removed from V and 2 bases from J, the gap between germline ends came to 16 bases. The CDR3 region is CASSSPGGGSTDTQYF. The CDR3 coding sequence is TGTGCCAGCAGTTCTCCCGGGGGTGGCTCCACAGATACGCAGTATTTT.

The chain is built from TRBV19 and TRBJ2-7; 7 positions agree with TRBD2. Per germline, CDR1 LNHDA and CDR2 SQIVND (reference sequence). V lost 5 bases, J lost 0 bases, and 10 bases stayed unmatched. This CDR3 contains 16 residues. Here the CDR3 reads CASSFSRGGGSYEQYF. The CDR3 DNA follows: TGTGCCAGTAGTTTCTCGCGAGGCGGGGGCTCCTACGAGCAGTACTTC.

J is TRBJ2-3 and V is TRBV6-2 or TRBV6-3, with a possible D match to TRBD2 (5 bases). The CDR3 consists of 15 residues. Germline V gene lookup returns CDR1 MNHEY and CDR2 SVGEGT. Trimming took off 8 bases at V and 1 base at J, with 16 bases between the two ends. The CDR3 DNA follows: TGTGCCAGCTCCTGGAGAGGGATGGGCACAGATACGCAGTATTTT. Translating gives CASSWRGMGTDTQYF.

This clonotype was seen a handful of times. This chain links TRBV30 with TRBJ2-7; 10 bases fit TRBD2. This CDR3 is 14 amino acids long. Germline values: CDR1 GTSNPN, CDR2 SVGIG (reference sequence). J was trimmed by 2 bases and V by 5 bases; bases with no gene match: 6. CDR3 DNA sequence: TGTGCCTGGTCCGGGACTAGCGAGACCTACGAGCAGTACTTC. Its protein product is CAWSGTSETYEQYF.

The chain couples TRBV19 to TRBJ1-5, with D uncertain. With 7 bases removed from V and 6 bases from J, the gap between germline ends came to 22 bases. The CDR3 totals 16 residues. The germline V gene has CDR1 LNHDA and CDR2 SQIVND (reference sequence). As DNA, the CDR3 is TGTGCCAGTACCATAGCTACGAGGGTGTTTGGTCAGCCCCAGCATTTT. It codes for CASTIATRVFGQPQHF.

This clonotype was seen repeatedly, ten times or more. The rearrangement uses TRBV5-5 and TRBJ2-3, with unresolved D. With 4 bases removed from V and 6 bases from J, the gap between germline ends came to 6 bases. Germline V gene data show CDR1 as SGHKS and CDR2 as YYEKEE (reference sequence). The length of the CDR3 is 11 residues. CDR3 region: CASSPEDTQYF. CDR3 sequence (DNA): TGTGCCAGCAGCCCAGAGGATACGCAGTATTTT.